The 13 T cell receptor beta chains below come from one sample, sequenced in a study of blood T cell repertoires in COVID-19. The table came from immunoSEQ multiplex PCR; TCRdb's copy has only in-frame clones and leaves some out. The sample holds 200,000 to 300,000 clones; around nine tenths are singletons and the top ten take 0.99%. Sequencing was done on a sample of peripheral blood. These receptors came from a woman in her 40s who had recovered from COVID-19.

The genes are TRBV5-6 and TRBJ2-7; TRBD2 matches at 8 bases. Losses at the gene ends were 4 bases for V and 3 bases for J; bases not matched to a gene: 9. CDR1 SGHDT and CDR2 YYEEEE come from the germline V gene. The CDR3 loop spans 15 amino acids. The CDR3: CASSRGGLGGYEQYF. CDR3 nucleotide sequence: TGTGCCAGCAGCCGGGGGGGGCTGGGTGGCTACGAGCAGTACTTC.

This clone was counted between two and nine times. The chain joins TRBV19 to TRBJ1-5; 8 nucleotides agree with TRBD1. Germline trimming cut 11 bases from V and 4 bases from J; bases unmatched to any gene: 4. CDR1 and CDR2 from the germline V gene are LNHDA and SQIVND (reference sequence). The CDR3 length is 12 residues. The CDR3: CALGQGNQPQHF. CDR3 nucleotide sequence: TGTGCCCTTGGACAGGGAAATCAGCCCCAGCATTTT.

The chain is built from TRBV15 and TRBJ1-2, with a possible D match to TRBD1 (6 bases). Trimming removed 3 bases at V and 0 bases at J, with 11 bases between. The germline CDR1 and CDR2 sequences are LNHNV and YYDKDF (reference sequence). The CDR3 is 15 residues long. In DNA form, the CDR3 reads TGTGCCACCAGCAGTGACAGGAATTCTAACTATGGCTACACCTTC. Translated: CATSSDRNSNYGYTF.

In regard to this clone: The same CDR3 also results from other DNA sequences found in this sample. The CDR3 spells CASSPRQGAAYEQYF. The CDR3 DNA reads TGTGCCAGCAGCCCTCGACAGGGCGCGGCCTACGAGCAGTACTTC. The gene calls are TRBV6-6 and TRBJ2-7; 7 nucleotides agree with TRBD1. This CDR3 contains 15 residues. The ends lost 6 bases at V and 2 bases at J; junction bases unmatched: 10. The germline CDR1 and CDR2 sequences are MNHNY and SVGAGI (reference sequence).

The chain has TRBV7-3 and TRBJ2-2; D might be TRBD1 (5 bases). V was shortened by 5 bases and J by 0 bases, with 10 bases between the two germline ends. CDR1 and CDR2 (germline): SGHTA, FQGTGA. The CDR3 sequence is 15 residues long. CDR3 DNA sequence: TGTGCCAGCAGCATGGGGCGCGCGAACACCGGGGAGCTGTTTTTT. It encodes CASSMGRANTGELFF.

The chain is built from TRBV20-1 and TRBJ2-5; maybe TRBD1 (5 bases). Germline CDR1 and CDR2: DFQATT and SNEGSKA (reference sequence). V was cut by 5 bases and J by 9 bases, with 13 bases left in between. The CDR3 length is 11 residues. The CDR3 loop is CSALAQGAQYF. CDR3 sequence (DNA): TGCAGTGCTTTGGCCCAAGGGGCCCAGTACTTC.

This chain links TRBV5-1 with TRBJ1-4, with 7 positions matching TRBD1. Trimming removed 4 bases from V and 5 bases from J; junction bases left unmatched: 8. This CDR3 has 15 residues. The germline V gene has CDR1 SGHRS and CDR2 YFSETQ. In nucleotides, the CDR3 is TGCGCCAGCAGCCCGACGGGACAGTCAAATGAAAAACTGTTTTTT. Translated, it gives CASSPTGQSNEKLFF.

The chain links TRBV5-6 to TRBJ1-4; TRBD1 might be the D (5 bases). Germline CDR1 is SGHDT and CDR2 is YYEEEE. The CDR3 consists of 13 residues. Trimming removed 0 bases at V and 6 bases at J, with 6 bases between. The DNA of the CDR3 is TGTGCCAGCAGCTTGGTGACAGATGAAAAACTGTTTTTT. As protein: CASSLVTDEKLFF.

The genes are TRBV19 and TRBJ2-6; TRBD1 matches 8 bases. CDR3 length: 17 amino acids. The germline CDR1 and CDR2 sequences are LNHDA and SQIVND (reference sequence). The V and J ends lost 1 base and 0 bases, in that order; junction bases with no gene match: 2. The CDR3, as DNA: TGTGCCAGTAGTATAGGGACAGGGCCCTCTGGGGCCAACGTCCTGACTTTC. Amino acids: CASSIGTGPSGANVLTF. The whole variable domain, filled in from reference TRBV19 and TRBJ2-6, reads DGGITQSPKYLFRKEGQNVTLSCEQNLNHDAMYWYRQDPGQGLRLIYYSQIVNDFQKGDIAEGYSVSREKKESFPLTVTSAQKNPTAFYLCASSIGTGPSGANVLTFGAGSRLTVL.

This chain links TRBV29-1 with TRBJ1-1, with D perhaps TRBD1 (6 bases). The CDR3 extends over 15 amino acids. In germline, CDR1 is SQVTM, CDR2 ANQGSEA. Trimming stripped 7 bases from V and 4 bases from J, with 22 bases between. The CDR3 DNA is TGCAGCGGCCGCCCGACAGGCGGACGGGGCACTGAAGCTTTCTTT. Protein sequence: CSGRPTGGRGTEAFF.

The chain combines TRBV6-4 with TRBJ1-1; D is ambiguous. Trimming removed 6 bases from V and 5 bases from J, with 16 bases in between. This CDR3 is built from 14 residues. Germline V lookup: CDR1 MRHNA, CDR2 SNTAGT. CDR3 in DNA: TGTGCCAGCAGAGCCGCGGGGAGGGATACTGAAGCTTTCTTT. Amino acid sequence: CASRAAGRDTEAFF.

This chain links TRBV4-2 with TRBJ2-1, with D uncertain. The CDR3 totals 14 residues. The V end lost 3 bases, the J end lost 8 bases, and 14 bases lay between the germline ends. Per the germline V gene, CDR1 is LGHNA and CDR2 is YNFKEQ. In DNA, the CDR3 is TGTGCCAGCAGCCAGTTGACTCCGGCGGATGAGCAGTTCTTC. It yields the protein CASSQLTPADEQFF.

This sequence joins TRBV6-5 and TRBJ2-7; 8 bases fit TRBD2. The CDR3 contains 14 residues. The trim removed 7 bases at V and 6 bases at J, leaving 11 bases unmatched. The V gene's germline CDR1 is MNHEY and CDR2 SVGAGI. The CDR3 here is CASTARLATSEQYF. The CDR3 DNA is TGTGCCAGCACCGCGAGACTAGCGACGTCCGAGCAGTACTTC.